The rows below give T cell receptor beta chains drawn from one sample of a study of blood T cell repertoires in COVID-19. Sequenced by immunoSEQ multiplex PCR; TCRdb stores in-frame clones only, minus some. The sample includes 150,000 or so clones, just under 85% seen only once; the top ten take roughly 7.7%. Sequences were obtained from peripheral blood. The receptor source for this set is a middle-aged man who had recovered from COVID-19. CDR3s include the opening cysteine and the closing phenylalanine or tryptophan. The D gene is left open where the match is weak. Size values are once, few and many counts, or a class for expanded clones, and some rows have none.

.,TRBJ1-4,.,TRBV19,14,CASSRGSTNEKLFF,TGTGCCAGTAGCCGAGGCAGTACAAATGAAAAACTGTTTTTT
TRBD1,TRBJ2-2,.,TRBV4-1,18,CASSRSGTGGLGTGELFF,TGCGCCAGCAGCCGATCCGGGACAGGGGGCTTGGGCACCGGGGAGCTGTTTTTT
TRBD2,TRBJ2-5,.,TRBV5-8,16,CASSPGTSGRQETQYF,TGTGCCAGCAGCCCTGGGACTAGCGGGAGACAAGAGACCCAGTACTTC
TRBD1,TRBJ1-2,.,TRBV2,13,CASGQEPNYGYTF,TGTGCCAGCGGACAGGAGCCGAACTATGGCTACACCTTC
.,TRBJ2-6,.,TRBV19,16,CASSIGMRSGANVLTF,TGTGCCAGTAGTATAGGTATGCGCTCTGGGGCCAACGTCCTGACTTTC
.,TRBJ2-5,.,TRBV19,14,CASSPPGNQETQYF,TGTGCCAGTAGTCCCCCGGGAAACCAAGAGACCCAGTACTTC
.,TRBJ2-7,.,TRBV30,14,CAWSRDNTLYEQYF,TGTGCCTGGAGCCGGGACAACACTCTCTACGAGCAGTACTTC
TRBD2,TRBJ2-7,few,TRBV4-2,15,CASSQEASGRYEQYF,TGTGCCAGCAGCCAAGAGGCTAGCGGGAGGTACGAGCAGTACTTC
TRBD1,TRBJ1-6,.,TRBV19,14,CASSHQGDNSPLHF,TGTGCCAGTAGCCATCAGGGGGATAATTCACCCCTCCACTTT
TRBD2,TRBJ2-2,few,TRBV4-3,17,CASSQQPPSGTTGELFF,TGCGCCAGCAGCCAACAACCGCCTAGCGGAACTACCGGGGAGCTGTTTTTT
.,TRBJ1-3,.,TRBV7-6,17,CASSLRRDSDSGNTIYF,TGTGCCAGCAGCTTACGGAGGGACTCAGACTCTGGAAACACCATATATTTT
TRBD1,TRBJ1-3,.,TRBV7-2,15,CASSSQGYSGNTIYF,TGTGCCAGCAGCTCACAGGGGTACTCTGGAAACACCATATATTTT
TRBD1,TRBJ2-7,.,TRBV7-9,16,CASSSSTGTAFYEQYF,TGTGCCAGCAGCTCCTCTACCGGGACAGCTTTCTACGAGCAGTACTTC